This TCR beta chain was captured in a study of a mutant IDH1 vaccine in newly diagnosed glioma (dated by TCRdb to the early 2020s). General notes on the study: In the chemotherapy-containing groups, vaccination started alongside temozolomide cycles, whereas in patients who had radiotherapy alone it started 4-6 weeks after radiotherapy. The week-35 safety follow-up was designated visit V12, and the week-47 end of study was designated visit V13. Peripheral blood samples were drawn at six visits, namely V03 (baseline), V05, V07, V10, V12 and V13. Prior to enrollment, standard therapy consisting of radiotherapy alone, temozolomide alone, or radiochemotherapy with temozolomide had been administered to patients, with the combination being received by most patients. Longitudinal TCRB deep sequencing was done for 25 to 30 treated patients, wherever samples were available for exploratory analyses. Of the roughly 31 treated patients, approximately 62% were male and around 40% were female, and the mean age was roughly 40 years.

Library method: the immunoSEQ multiplex PCR assay. Following the manufacturer's protocol, the hsTCRB Kit was used to amplify rearranged TCR beta chain sequences. TCRB libraries were sequenced on an Illumina MiSeq. As for how the authors treated the data: The kit vendor's proprietary platform handled demultiplexing, trimming and gene mapping. In its TCRdb copy, this immuneACCESS table keeps in-frame sequences only and misses some clones. Where compared with another copy, unresolved V genes explain less than half of these, and the others have no known cause. D and trimming come from the DNA, and the V and J calls and clone size come from that table. Present in this sample are under 60,000 clones, 76% of which were seen just once. The ten largest clones add up to approximately 12% of the sample. V is cut back by 4 bases and J by 1 base, with 10 bases in the junction unmatched. Taken from the germline V gene, the CDR1 and CDR2 loops are SGHRS and YFSETQ. Spanning cysteine to phenylalanine, the CDR3 consists of 18 amino acids. Of the read, only the CDR3 DNA is kept; its 54 bases are in frame from base 1.

As regards this clone: This clone's antigen is unknown. Base qualities are missing; no much larger clone stands one base away.

Here is what the overall study found, with its caveats: Availability determined which PBMC samples were chosen for TCRB deep sequencing. The authors noted that analyses of patient blood samples could not be reproduced because of sample limitations. Vaccine-induced immune responses across multiple MHC alleles were detected in approximately 93% of patients. Pseudoprogression seemed to be unrelated to changes in the top peripheral T cell clonotypes found by TCRB sequencing.

The sample's time point, from its label and the paper: week 35, safety follow-up. Each vaccine dose, consisting of 300 ug of a 20-mer mutant IDH1 peptide in Montanide, was administered subcutaneously with topical imiquimod. Patients were given eight vaccinations, in weeks 1, 3, 5, 7, 11, 15, 19 and 23, which matched visits V03 through V10. All donors had newly diagnosed IDH1-mutant astrocytomas of WHO grade 3 or 4 that showed loss of nuclear ATRX. The samples were drawn from NOA16, a multicentre, single-arm, open-label phase I trial in Germany that tested a mutant IDH1 peptide vaccine in humans for the first time. Genomic DNA for TCRB sequencing was extracted from EDTA blood using the DNeasy Blood and Tissue Kit.

In this chain, TRBV5-1 is recombined with TRBJ2-2; the central 10 bases match TRBD1. The material sequenced was PBMCs, taken from a glioma patient whose treatment included an IDH1 peptide vaccine. The TCR was taken from a man aged 35 to 55 with glioma. The CDR3 here reads CASSLGQGRGLNTGELFF. The DNA sequence is TGCGCCAGCAGCCTGGGACAGGGGCGAGGGTTGAACACCGGGGAGCTGTTTTTT.